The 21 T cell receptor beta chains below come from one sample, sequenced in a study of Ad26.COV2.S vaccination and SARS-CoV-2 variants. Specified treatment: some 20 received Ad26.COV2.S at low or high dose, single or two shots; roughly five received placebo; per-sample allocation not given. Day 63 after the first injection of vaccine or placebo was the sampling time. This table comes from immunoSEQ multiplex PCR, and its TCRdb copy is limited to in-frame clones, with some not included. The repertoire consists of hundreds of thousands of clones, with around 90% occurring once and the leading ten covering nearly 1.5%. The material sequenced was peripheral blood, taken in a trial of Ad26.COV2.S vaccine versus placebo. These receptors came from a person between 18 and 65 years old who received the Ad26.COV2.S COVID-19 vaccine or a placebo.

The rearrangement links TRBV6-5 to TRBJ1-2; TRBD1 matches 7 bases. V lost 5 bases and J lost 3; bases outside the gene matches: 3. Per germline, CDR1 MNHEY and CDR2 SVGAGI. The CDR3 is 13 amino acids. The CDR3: CASSPGTDYGYTF. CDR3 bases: TGTGCCAGCAGTCCCGGGACAGACTATGGCTACACCTTC.

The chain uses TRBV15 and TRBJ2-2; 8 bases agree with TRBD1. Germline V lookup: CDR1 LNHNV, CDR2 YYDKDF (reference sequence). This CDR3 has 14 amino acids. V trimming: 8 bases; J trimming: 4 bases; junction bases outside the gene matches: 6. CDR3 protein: CATYRQGTTGELFF. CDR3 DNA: TGTGCCACCTATAGACAGGGGACCACCGGGGAGCTGTTTTTT.

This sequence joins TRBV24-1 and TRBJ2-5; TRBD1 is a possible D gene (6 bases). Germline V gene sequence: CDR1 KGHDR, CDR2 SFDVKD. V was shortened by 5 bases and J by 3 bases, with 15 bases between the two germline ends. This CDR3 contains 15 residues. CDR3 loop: CATSGLGAGEETQYF. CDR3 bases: TGTGCCACCAGTGGCCTGGGGGCAGGGGAAGAGACCCAGTACTTC.

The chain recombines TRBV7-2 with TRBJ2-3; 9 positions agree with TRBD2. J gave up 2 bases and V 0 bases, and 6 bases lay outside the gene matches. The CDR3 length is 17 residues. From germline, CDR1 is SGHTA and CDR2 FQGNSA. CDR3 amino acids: CASSLAPASGVTDTQYF. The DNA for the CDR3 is TGTGCCAGCAGCTTAGCCCCGGCTAGCGGGGTCACAGATACGCAGTATTTT. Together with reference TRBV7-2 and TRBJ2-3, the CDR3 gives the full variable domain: GAGVSQSPSNKVTEKGKDVELRCDPISGHTALYWYRQSLGQGLEFLIYFQGNSAPDKSGLPSDRFSAERTGGSVSTLTIQRTQQEDSAVYLCASSLAPASGVTDTQYFGPGTRLTVL.

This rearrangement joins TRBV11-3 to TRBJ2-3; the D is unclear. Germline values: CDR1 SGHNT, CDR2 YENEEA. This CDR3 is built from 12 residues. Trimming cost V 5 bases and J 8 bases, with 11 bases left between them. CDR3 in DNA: TGTGCCAGCAGCCCAGGCCTTGGTACGCAGTATTTT. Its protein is CASSPGLGTQYF.

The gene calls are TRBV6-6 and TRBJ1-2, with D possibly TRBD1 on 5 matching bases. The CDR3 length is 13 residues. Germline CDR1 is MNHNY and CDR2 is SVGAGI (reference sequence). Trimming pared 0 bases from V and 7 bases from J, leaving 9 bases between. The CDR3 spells CASSYSPGSGYTF. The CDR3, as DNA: TGTGCCAGCAGTTACTCGCCAGGGAGTGGCTACACCTTC.

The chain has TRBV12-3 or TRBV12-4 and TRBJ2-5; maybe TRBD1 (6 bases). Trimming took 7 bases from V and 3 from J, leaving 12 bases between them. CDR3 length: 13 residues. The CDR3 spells CASNWGPEETQYF. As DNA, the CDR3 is TGTGCCAGCAATTGGGGGCCCGAAGAGACCCAGTACTTC.

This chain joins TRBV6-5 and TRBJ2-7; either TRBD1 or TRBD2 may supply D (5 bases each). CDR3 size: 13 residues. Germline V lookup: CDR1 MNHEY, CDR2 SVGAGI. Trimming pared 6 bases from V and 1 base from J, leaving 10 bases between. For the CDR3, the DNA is TGTGCCAGCAGGGGGACCAATTCCTACGAGCAGTACTTC. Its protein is CASRGTNSYEQYF.

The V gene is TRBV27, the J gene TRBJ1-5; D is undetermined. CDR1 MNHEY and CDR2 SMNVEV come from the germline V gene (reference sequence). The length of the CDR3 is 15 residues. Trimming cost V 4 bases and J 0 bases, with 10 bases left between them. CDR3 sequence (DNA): TGTGCCAGCAGTTCGTCCGGGTATAGCAATCAGCCCCAGCATTTT. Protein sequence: CASSSSGYSNQPQHF.

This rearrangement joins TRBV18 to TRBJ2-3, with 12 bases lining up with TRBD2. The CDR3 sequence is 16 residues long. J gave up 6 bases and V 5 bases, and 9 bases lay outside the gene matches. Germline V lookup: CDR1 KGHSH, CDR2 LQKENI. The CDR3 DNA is TGTGCCAGCTCAGCCTACGGACTAGCGGGAAAGGATACGCAGTATTTT. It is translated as CASSAYGLAGKDTQYF.

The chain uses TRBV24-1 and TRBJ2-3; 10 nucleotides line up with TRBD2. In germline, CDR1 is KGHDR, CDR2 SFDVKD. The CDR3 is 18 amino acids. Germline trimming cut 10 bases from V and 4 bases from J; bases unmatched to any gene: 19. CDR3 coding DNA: TGTGCCACTTCCCGCGGTGGGCGTCTAGCGGGGGAGGCAGATACGCAGTATTTT. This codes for CATSRGGRLAGEADTQYF.

The CDR3 region has the DNA TGTGCCAGCAGCCATCTCACGGAGGGCTATGGCTACACCTTC. Its translation is CASSHLTEGYGYTF. The J gene is TRBJ1-2, the V gene TRBV16; no reliable D call. This CDR3 is 14 amino acids long. From germline, CDR1 is KGHSY and CDR2 FQNENV. V lost 3 bases and J 4 bases, leaving 12 bases between the germline ends.

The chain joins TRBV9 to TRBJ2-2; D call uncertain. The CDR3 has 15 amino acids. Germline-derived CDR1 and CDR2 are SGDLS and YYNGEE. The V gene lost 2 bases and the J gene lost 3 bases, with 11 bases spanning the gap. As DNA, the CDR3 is TGTGCCAGCAGCGTGACCGCCGTCGACACCGGGGAGCTGTTTTTT. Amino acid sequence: CASSVTAVDTGELFF.

CDR3 protein: CASSLGGQGNTGELFF. In DNA form, the CDR3 reads TGTGCCAGCAGCTTGGGGGGACAGGGGAACACCGGGGAGCTGTTTTTT. The V call is TRBV11-2, the J call TRBJ2-2; the match to TRBD1 covers 9 bases. Unmatched junction bases numbered 3, after V lost 3 bases and J lost 1 base. The V gene's germline CDR1 is SGHAT and CDR2 FQNNGV. CDR3 length: 16 residues.

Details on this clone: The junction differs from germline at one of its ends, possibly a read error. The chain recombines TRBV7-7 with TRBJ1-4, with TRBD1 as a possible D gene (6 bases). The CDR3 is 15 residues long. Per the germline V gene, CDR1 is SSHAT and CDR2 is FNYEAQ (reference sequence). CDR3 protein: CASSLSGGVGEKLFF. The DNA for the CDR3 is TGTGCTAGCAGCCTCAGCGGGGGCGTAGGCGAAAAACTGTTTTTT.

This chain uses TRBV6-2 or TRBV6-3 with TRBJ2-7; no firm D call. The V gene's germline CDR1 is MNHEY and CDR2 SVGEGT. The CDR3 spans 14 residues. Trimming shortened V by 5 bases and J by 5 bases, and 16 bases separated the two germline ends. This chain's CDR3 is CASSRTDFLHEQYF. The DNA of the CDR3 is TGTGCCAGCAGTCGCACAGACTTCCTGCACGAGCAGTACTTC.

CDR3: CASSSSSGGYEQYF. For the CDR3, the DNA is TGCGCCAGCAGCTCTTCTAGCGGGGGGTACGAGCAGTACTTC. The chain combines TRBV5-1 with TRBJ2-7; 11 bases agree with TRBD2. V was clipped by 3 bases and J by 4 bases; unmatched bases: 3. The CDR3 length is 14 residues. The germline V gene encodes CDR1 SGHRS and CDR2 YFSETQ.

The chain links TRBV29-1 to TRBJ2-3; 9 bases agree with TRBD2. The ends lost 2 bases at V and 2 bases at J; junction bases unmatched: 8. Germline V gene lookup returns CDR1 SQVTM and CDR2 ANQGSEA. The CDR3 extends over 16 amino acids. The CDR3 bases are TGCAGCGTTGAAATGGTAGCGGGGGCAAACACAGATACGCAGTATTTT. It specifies CSVEMVAGANTDTQYF.

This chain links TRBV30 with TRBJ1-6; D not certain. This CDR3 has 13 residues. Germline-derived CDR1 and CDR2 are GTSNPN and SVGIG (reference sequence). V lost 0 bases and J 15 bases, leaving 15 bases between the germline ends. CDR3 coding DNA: TGTGCCTGGAGTGTCGTTAGTCAGCGAGGCCTCCACTTT. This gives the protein CAWSVVSQRGLHF.

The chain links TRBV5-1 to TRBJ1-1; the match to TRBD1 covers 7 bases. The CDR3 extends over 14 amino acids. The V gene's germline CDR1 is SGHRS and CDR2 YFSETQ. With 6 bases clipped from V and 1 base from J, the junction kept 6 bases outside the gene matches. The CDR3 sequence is CASILGTANTEAFF. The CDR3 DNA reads TGCGCCAGCATCCTCGGGACAGCGAACACTGAAGCTTTCTTT.

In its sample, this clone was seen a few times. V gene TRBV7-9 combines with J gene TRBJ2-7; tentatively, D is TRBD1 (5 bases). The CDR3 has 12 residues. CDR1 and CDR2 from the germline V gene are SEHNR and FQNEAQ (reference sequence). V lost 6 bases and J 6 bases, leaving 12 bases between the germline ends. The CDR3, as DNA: TGTGCCAGCAGAAGTACCCAGGGCGAGCAGTACTTC. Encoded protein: CASRSTQGEQYF.